This T cell receptor (beta chain) was recovered during a study of blood T cell repertoires in COVID-19. Whole-study context: T cells, B-cell-depleted T cells, or PBMCs supplied cDNA or gDNA.

Per the original methods: Nucleated cell number was recorded as an estimate derived from reference gene primer amplification. Generated by immunoSEQ multiplex PCR, the TCRdb table keeps only in-frame clones and is missing some. That table supplies the V and J calls and clone size; D and trimming were determined from the DNA. The sample holds around 370,000 clones, nearly 90% seen once. The CDR3 is 13 amino acids. V was trimmed by 1 base and J by 6 bases, leaving 9 bases between them. CDR1 is SGHNT and CDR2 is YENEEA in the germline V gene. The gene calls are TRBV11-3 and TRBJ1-1; the D is unclear. The TCR originated in a man between 18 and 35 years old with active or convalescent COVID-19. Sequenced: peripheral blood. CDR3 sequence: CASSLVHSSEAFF. DNA for the CDR3: TGTGCCAGCAGCTTAGTCCACAGCTCTGAAGCTTTCTTT.